Listed below are T cell receptor beta chains from one sample, sequenced in a study of cytomegalovirus exposure and HLA in healthy donors. Some clones are missing from TCRdb's copy, which holds only in-frame ones; the method was immunoSEQ multiplex PCR. The table includes roughly 150,000 clones, around 77% detected once. Sequencing was performed on PBMCs. The receptors derive from a man in his forties in good health and CMV-seronegative. Each CDR3 is given with its conserved first and last residue. The D gene is left open where the match is weak. Some rows mark clone size as missing; the rest say once, few, many or name a class of expanded clone.

D gene,clone size,V gene,J gene,CDR3 protein,CDR3 DNA
.,.,TRBV2,TRBJ2-3,CASSGGADTQYF,TGTGCCAGCAGTGGAGGCGCAGATACGCAGTATTTT
.,.,TRBV9,TRBJ2-6,CASSSFVSGANVLTF,TGTGCCAGCAGCTCGTTCGTCTCTGGGGCCAACGTCCTGACTTTC
.,.,TRBV2,TRBJ2-7,CASSEGLAYEQYF,TGTGCCAGCAGTGAGGGCCTAGCTTACGAGCAGTACTTC
.,once,TRBV19,TRBJ2-1,CACRDKAYNEQFF,TGTGCCTGCCGGGACAAGGCGTACAATGAGCAGTTCTTC
.,.,TRBV30,TRBJ1-1,CAWLRAFEAFF,TGTGCCTGGTTACGAGCTTTTGAAGCTTTCTTT
.,once,TRBV7-9,TRBJ1-1,CASSLLGALGPEAFF,TGTGCCAGCAGCTTACTTGGGGCCTTGGGTCCTGAAGCTTTCTTT
TRBD1,.,TRBV7-9,TRBJ2-3,CASSLGQGARDTQYF,TGTGCCAGCAGCTTAGGACAGGGGGCACGGGATACGCAGTATTTT
.,.,TRBV4-2,TRBJ1-2,CASSQEFGDSNYGYTF,TGTGCCAGCAGCCAAGAGTTTGGGGACTCAAACTATGGCTACACCTTC
.,.,TRBV2,TRBJ1-2,CASTREERDYGYTF,TGTGCCAGCACCCGAGAGGAGAGGGACTATGGCTACACCTTC
TRBD1,.,TRBV6-1,TRBJ2-7,CASSARDRGYEQYF,TGTGCCAGCAGTGCCCGGGACAGGGGCTACGAGCAGTACTTC
.,.,TRBV28,TRBJ1-1,CASSLGGMRNTEAFF,TGTGCCAGCAGTTTAGGGGGGATGAGGAACACTGAAGCTTTCTTT
TRBD2,.,TRBV7-9,TRBJ2-3,CASRPSVPGGPGDTQYF,TGTGCCAGCAGACCTTCCGTCCCGGGAGGGCCCGGAGATACGCAGTATTTT
TRBD2,.,TRBV11-3,TRBJ2-1,CASSLGASGSGEQFF,TGTGCCAGCAGCTTAGGCGCTAGCGGGAGTGGTGAGCAGTTCTTC
TRBD2,few,TRBV6-5,TRBJ2-7,CASSLTGEGPGEQYF,TGTGCCAGCAGTTTGACGGGGGAGGGCCCCGGGGAGCAGTACTTC
TRBD1,once,TRBV9,TRBJ2-5,CASSVGGGTGRQETQYF,TGTGCCAGCAGCGTAGGAGGAGGGACAGGGAGGCAAGAGACCCAGTACTTC
TRBD1,.,TRBV18,TRBJ1-1,CASSPGTGNEAFF,TGTGCCAGCTCCCCCGGGACAGGGAATGAAGCTTTCTTT
TRBD2,.,TRBV4-1,TRBJ2-4,CASSQKGRGGEDIQYF,TGCGCCAGCAGCCAAAAGGGGAGGGGAGGGGAGGACATTCAGTACTTC
.,.,TRBV19,TRBJ2-3,CASGLTLRTDTQYF,TGTGCCAGTGGACTTACGTTGCGCACAGATACGCAGTATTTT
.,.,TRBV6-6,TRBJ1-2,CASSTPTGNYGYTF,TGTGCCAGCAGTACTCCTACAGGGAACTATGGCTACACCTTC
.,.,TRBV7-9,TRBJ2-1,CASSLQGLDEQFF,TGTGCCAGCAGCCTACAGGGTTTGGATGAGCAGTTCTTC
TRBD1,.,TRBV5-1,TRBJ1-4,CASSPGTATNEKLFF,TGCGCCAGCAGCCCGGGGACAGCAACTAATGAAAAACTGTTTTTT
.,.,TRBV4-1,TRBJ1-2,CASSQDSHRNYTF,TGCGCCAGCAGCCAAGATTCCCACAGGAACTACACCTTC
.,once,TRBV13,TRBJ1-2,CASSSQGFHGYTF,TGTGCCAGCAGCTCCCAGGGATTTCATGGCTACACCTTC
.,few,TRBV4-1,TRBJ1-5,CASSSTGYSNQPQHF,TGCGCCAGCAGCTCCACAGGGTATAGCAATCAGCCCCAGCATTTT
.,.,TRBV5-1,TRBJ1-1,CASSHGTPDTEAFF,TGCGCCAGCAGCCACGGGACACCGGACACTGAAGCTTTCTTT
.,once,TRBV21-1,TRBJ2-7,CASSNLLSSGEQYF,TGTGCCAGCAGCAACCTATTGTCCAGCGGTGAGCAGTACTTC
.,.,TRBV9,TRBJ2-5,CASSPGQGLWETQYF,TGTGCCAGCAGTCCTGGCCAGGGGCTTTGGGAGACCCAGTACTTC
.,.,TRBV7-9,TRBJ2-1,CASSLVGVGTPYNEQFF,TGTGCCAGCAGCTTAGTTGGGGTCGGGACACCCTACAATGAGCAGTTCTTC
TRBD1,.,TRBV4-1,TRBJ1-5,CASSPGTGGFNQPQHF,TGCGCCAGCAGCCCTGGGACAGGGGGCTTCAATCAGCCCCAGCATTTT
TRBD2,.,TRBV5-4,TRBJ2-1,CASSVKRGRSYNEQFF,TGTGCCAGCAGCGTTAAGCGGGGCCGATCCTACAATGAGCAGTTCTTC
TRBD2,.,TRBV28,TRBJ2-7,CASSWSGSGYEQYF,TGTGCCAGCAGTTGGAGCGGGAGTGGCTACGAGCAGTACTTC
.,.,TRBV7-6,TRBJ1-1,CASSSQGWNTEAFF,TGTGCCAGCAGCTCTCAGGGGTGGAACACTGAAGCTTTCTTT
TRBD2,.,TRBV7-9,TRBJ2-4,CSSSSSGRGNIQYF,TGTTCCAGCAGTTCTAGCGGGAGGGGGAACATTCAGTACTTC
.,.,TRBV10-1,TRBJ1-2,CASNNGLSYGYTF,TGCGCCAGCAATAATGGACTGTCCTATGGCTACACCTTC
TRBD2,.,TRBV11-3,TRBJ2-3,CASSLRSGRAPDTQYF,TGTGCCAGCAGCTTACGTAGCGGGAGGGCCCCAGATACGCAGTATTTT
.,.,TRBV4-1,TRBJ2-2,CASSPLGVGNTGELFF,TGCGCCAGCAGCCCCCTGGGAGTGGGAAACACCGGGGAGCTGTTTTTT
.,.,TRBV2,TRBJ2-2,CASSEALTGWAGELFF,TGTGCCAGCAGTGAAGCTTTGACAGGCTGGGCCGGGGAGCTGTTTTTT
TRBD1,.,TRBV7-3,TRBJ2-2,CASSLMGQGTGELFF,TGTGCCAGCAGCTTAATGGGACAGGGGACCGGGGAGCTGTTTTTT
TRBD2,.,TRBV19,TRBJ2-5,CASRLSGTSGSQETQYF,TGTGCCAGTCGGCTTTCCGGGACTAGCGGGAGCCAAGAGACCCAGTACTTC
TRBD1,.,TRBV2,TRBJ1-5,CASSDDGQGSQPQHF,TGTGCCAGCAGTGATGATGGACAGGGCAGTCAGCCCCAGCATTTT
.,once,TRBV2,TRBJ1-1,CASRAATEAFF,TGTGCCAGCAGAGCGGCGACGGAAGCTTTCTTT
.,.,TRBV5-4,TRBJ1-6,CASSFRELNSPLHF,TGTGCCAGCAGCTTCCGGGAGCTTAATTCACCCCTCCACTTT
.,.,TRBV28,TRBJ2-2,CASRRATGELFF,TGTGCCAGCAGGCGGGCAACCGGGGAGCTGTTTTTT
.,.,TRBV6-1,TRBJ1-5,CASSVNEGEGQPQHF,TGTGCCAGCAGCGTAAATGAGGGGGAGGGTCAGCCCCAGCATTTT
TRBD1,.,TRBV2,TRBJ2-5,CASRGDRDRKNF,TGTGCCAGCAGGGGGGACAGGGATCGAAAAAACTTC
TRBD2,.,TRBV5-1,TRBJ2-3,CASSLAWREGLGTDTQYF,TGCGCCAGCAGCTTGGCCTGGCGGGAGGGCCTTGGCACAGATACGCAGTATTTT
.,.,TRBV21-1,TRBJ2-3,CASSKVGGQGTDTQYF,TGTGCCAGCAGCAAAGTAGGAGGACAGGGCACAGATACGCAGTATTTT
TRBD1,.,TRBV7-2,TRBJ2-5,CASSFGQGGETQYF,TGTGCCAGCAGCTTTGGACAGGGAGGTGAGACCCAGTACTTC
TRBD1,.,TRBV4-2,TRBJ1-5,CASSLSGGTNQPQHF,TGTGCCAGCAGTCTCTCAGGGGGCACAAATCAGCCCCAGCATTTT
TRBD2,.,TRBV6-6,TRBJ2-1,CASSYASGSNEQFF,TGTGCCAGCAGTTACGCTAGCGGGAGCAATGAGCAGTTCTTC
.,.,TRBV15,TRBJ1-5,CATSRGSQPQHF,TGTGCCACCAGCAGAGGGAGTCAGCCCCAGCATTTT
.,.,TRBV7-9,TRBJ2-3,CSSSLSPSGVVTDTQYF,TGTTCCAGCAGCTTAAGTCCCTCGGGGGTGGTCACAGATACGCAGTATTTT
TRBD2,.,TRBV7-2,TRBJ2-1,CASSLWKGTSGRDEQFF,TGTGCCAGCAGCTTATGGAAGGGGACTAGCGGGAGGGATGAGCAGTTCTTC
TRBD1,once,TRBV29-1,TRBJ2-1,CSVGGGTGGDEQFF,TGCAGCGTTGGTGGTGGGACAGGGGGCGATGAGCAGTTCTTC
TRBD2,.,TRBV7-9,TRBJ2-5,CASSPSLAGLKETQYF,TGTGCCAGCAGCCCCTCACTAGCGGGATTGAAAGAGACCCAGTACTTC
.,.,TRBV5-1,TRBJ2-3,CASIAGTPGRADTQYF,TGCGCCAGCATAGCAGGGACTCCCGGGCGGGCAGATACGCAGTATTTT
TRBD1,.,TRBV5-5,TRBJ2-1,CASSFVGQGFNEQFF,TGTGCCAGCAGCTTCGTTGGACAGGGGTTCAATGAGCAGTTCTTC
TRBD2,.,TRBV4-1,TRBJ2-3,CASSLGTSRTDTQYF,TGCGCCAGCAGCCTCGGGACTAGCCGCACAGATACGCAGTATTTT
.,.,TRBV11-2,TRBJ2-7,CASSSPGLRYEQYF,TGTGCCAGCAGCAGTCCGGGACTGCGTTACGAGCAGTACTTC